Presented here are 9 T cell receptor beta chains from one specimen sequenced in a study of cytomegalovirus exposure and HLA in healthy donors. The primer mix had 60 Vbeta and 13 Jbeta primers. TCRdb keeps only in-frame clones here, not all; method: immunoSEQ multiplex PCR. The sample has around 120,000 clones; about 80% are singletons. Sequenced input: PBMCs. These receptors all come from a boy between 2 and 10 years old in good health and CMV-seronegative.

As for this clone: This specimen includes other DNA sequences encoding the same CDR3. The chain joins TRBV6-4 to TRBJ2-1, with 8 bases fitting TRBD2. This CDR3 region has 15 residues. V gave up 0 bases and J gave up 2 bases; unmatched junction bases: 0. Germline loops: CDR1 MRHNA, CDR2 SNTAGT. The CDR3 spells CASSDSGGAYNEQFF. CDR3 DNA sequence: TGTGCCAGCAGTGACTCCGGGGGGGCCTACAATGAGCAGTTCTTC.

For this clone: An end of the junction does not agree with germline; a read error may underlie this. The chain recombines TRBV18 with TRBJ2-5, with D possibly being TRBD2 (6 bases). CDR3 length: 17 residues. Germline lookup yields CDR1 KGHSH and CDR2 LQKENI. Written as DNA, the CDR3 is TGTGCCAGCTCTCCACTCCCCTTAGGTGGGACTGGGGAGACCCAGTACTTC. Residues: CASSPLPLGGTGETQYF.

The V and J genes are TRBV9 and TRBJ2-1, with 8 positions matching TRBD2. Germline trimming cut 2 bases from V and 0 bases from J; bases unmatched to any gene: 7. The CDR3 runs to 17 residues. The germline V gene has CDR1 SGDLS and CDR2 YYNGEE. In DNA form, the CDR3 reads TGTGCCAGCAGCGTTAAGCGGGGGACAAGCTCCTACAATGAGCAGTTCTTC. As protein: CASSVKRGTSSYNEQFF. The complete variable domain, with remaining parts taken from reference TRBV9 and TRBJ2-1, reads DSGVTQTPKHLITATGQRVTLRCSPRSGDLSVYWYQQSLDQGLQFLIQYYNGEERAKGNILERFSAQQFPDLHSELNLSSLELGDSALYFCASSVKRGTSSYNEQFFGPGTRLTVL.

The genes are TRBV4-1 and TRBJ1-2, with TRBD1 matching 7 bases. J was trimmed by 5 bases and V by 1 base; bases with no gene match: 4. The CDR3 spans 14 residues. Germline assignment: CDR1 MGHRA and CDR2 YSYEKL. CDR3 DNA: TGCGCCAGCAGCCAAGGACAGGGCAGTTATGGCTACACCTTC. Translating it yields CASSQGQGSYGYTF.

This chain uses TRBV7-2 with TRBJ1-2; no definite D call. The CDR3 sequence is 14 residues long. V lost 5 bases and J lost 1, with 11 bases in between. Germline CDR1 reads SGHTA; CDR2 reads FQGNSA. The CDR3 DNA reads TGTGCCAGCAGCCCCAACATTTTTAACTATGGCTACACCTTC. Encoded protein: CASSPNIFNYGYTF. The entire variable domain, with the rest obtained from reference TRBV7-2 and TRBJ1-2, is as follows: GAGVSQSPSNKVTEKGKDVELRCDPISGHTALYWYRQSLGQGLEFLIYFQGNSAPDKSGLPSDRFSAERTGGSVSTLTIQRTQQEDSAVYLCASSPNIFNYGYTFGSGTRLTVV.

This chain links TRBV2 with TRBJ1-5; D perhaps matches TRBD1 (6 bases). The CDR3 covers 15 residues. Germline V gene sequence: CDR1 SNHLY, CDR2 FYNNEI. Trimming cost V 7 bases and J 1 base, with 14 bases left between them. The CDR3 DNA follows: TGTGCCAGCATCCCCGGGGGGGGCAGCAATCAGCCCCAGCATTTT. Translating gives CASIPGGGSNQPQHF. The whole variable domain, filled in from reference TRBV2 and TRBJ1-5, reads EPEVTQTPSHQVTQMGQEVILRCVPISNHLYFYWYRQILGQKVEFLVSFYNNEISEKSEIFDDQFSVERPDGSNFTLKIRSTKLEDSAMYFCASIPGGGSNQPQHFGDGTRLSIL.

The chain joins TRBV28 to TRBJ1-3; TRBD1 might be the D (5 bases). CDR3 length: 13 residues. The ends were cut back, 10 bases at V and 3 bases at J, with 13 bases in the middle. Germline V gene data show CDR1 as MDHEN and CDR2 as SYDVKM. CDR3 amino acids: CATAREVGNTIYF. The CDR3 bases are TGTGCCACCGCCAGGGAGGTTGGAAACACCATATATTTT.

The rearrangement links TRBV27 to TRBJ1-6; TRBD1 aligns across 11 bases. The germline V gene encodes CDR1 MNHEY and CDR2 SMNVEV (reference sequence). Trimming took 6 bases from V and 7 from J; bases not matched to a gene: 5. The length of the CDR3 is 15 residues. DNA for the CDR3: TGTGCCAGCAGCCTCGGGGACAGGGGGAATTCACCCCTCCACTTT. Translation gives CASSLGDRGNSPLHF.

This chain links TRBV6-5 with TRBJ2-5, with a tentative D call TRBD1 (7 bases). The assigned J gene may be wrong: the sequence end matches TRBJ2-7 better. The CDR3 covers 16 residues. Per the germline V gene, CDR1 is MNHEY and CDR2 is SVGAGI. CDR3 region: CASSYVASGQGGEQYF. The DNA for the CDR3 is TGTGCCAGCAGTTACGTGGCTTCAGGTCAGGGGGGCGAGCAGTACTTC.